This TCR beta chain was retrieved from a study of cytotoxic CD8 clonotypes in ibrutinib-treated CLL. This clone has a handful of counts. The protocol was immunoSEQ multiplex PCR, while the TCRdb copy is restricted to in-frame clones and leaves out a portion. The sample carries some 200,000 clones, about 75% recorded once. The sequence was obtained from a human donor with chronic lymphocytic leukemia. The specimen comprised PBMCs, sampled after 12 months of ibrutinib treatment.

The CDR3 region is CASSLGSGGYGYTF. The CDR3 DNA sequence: TGTGCCAGCAGCTTAGGCTCGGGCGGCTATGGCTACACCTTC. The chain couples TRBV7-9 to TRBJ1-2; D is unresolved. The CDR3 extends over 14 amino acids. V was shortened by 1 base and J by 4 bases, with 10 bases between the two germline ends. From germline, CDR1 is SEHNR and CDR2 FQNEAQ (reference sequence).